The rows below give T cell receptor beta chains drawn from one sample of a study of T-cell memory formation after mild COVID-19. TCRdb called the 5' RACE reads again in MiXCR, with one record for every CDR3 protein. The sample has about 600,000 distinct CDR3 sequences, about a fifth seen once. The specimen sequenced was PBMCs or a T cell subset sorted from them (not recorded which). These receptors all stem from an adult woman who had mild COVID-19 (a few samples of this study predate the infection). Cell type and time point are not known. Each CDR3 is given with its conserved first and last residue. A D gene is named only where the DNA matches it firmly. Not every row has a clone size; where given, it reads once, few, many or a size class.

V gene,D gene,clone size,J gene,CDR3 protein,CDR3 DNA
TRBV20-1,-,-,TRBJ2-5,CSARAALTLGETQYF,TGCAGTGCTAGGGCAGCCCTCACATTGGGAGAGACCCAGTACTTC
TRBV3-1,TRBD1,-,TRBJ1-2,CASSPYTRGREGYSF,TGTGCCAGCAGCCCTTATACTAGGGGGCGGGAAGGCTACTCCTTC
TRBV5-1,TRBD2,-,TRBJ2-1,CASSSEGLAGGANEQFF,TGCGCCAGCAGCTCGGAAGGACTAGCGGGAGGGGCGAATGAGCAGTTCTTC
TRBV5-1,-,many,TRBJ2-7,CASSLQGIYEQYF,TGCGCCAGCAGCTTGCAGGGCATCTACGAGCAGTACTTC
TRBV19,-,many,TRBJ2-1,CASSGTPSVNEQFF,TGTGCCAGTTCCGGGACACCTTCAGTGAATGAGCAGTTCTTC
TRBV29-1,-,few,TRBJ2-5,CSVDLGAEETQYF,TGCAGCGTTGACCTGGGGGCAGAAGAGACCCAGTACTTC
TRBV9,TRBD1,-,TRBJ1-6,CASSVGQGYNSPLHF,TGTGCCAGCAGCGTAGGACAGGGTTATAATTCACCCCTCCACTTT
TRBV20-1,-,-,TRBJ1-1,CSARDSKNTEAFF,TGCAGTGCTAGAGATAGTAAGAACACTGAAGCTTTCTTT
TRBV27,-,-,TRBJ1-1,CASTARQGLFEAFF,TGTGCCAGCACCGCGCGTCAGGGGCTGTTTGAAGCTTTCTTT
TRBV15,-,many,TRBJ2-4,CATSRDDYIQYF,TGTGCCACCAGCAGAGATGATTACATTCAGTACTTC
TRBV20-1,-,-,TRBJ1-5,CSAQFGGFYSNQPQHF,TGCAGTGCCCAGTTCGGCGGTTTCTATAGCAATCAGCCCCAGCATTTT
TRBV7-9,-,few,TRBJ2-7,CASSPYGLYEQYF,TGTGCCAGCAGCCCCTACGGCCTCTACGAGCAGTACTTC
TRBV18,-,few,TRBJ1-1,CASSPRAENTEAFF,TGTGCCAGCTCACCCCGCGCGGAGAACACTGAAGCTTTCTTT
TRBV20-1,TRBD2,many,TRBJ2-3,CSAPRLAVFTDTQYF,TGCAGTGCCCCCCGACTAGCGGTTTTCACAGATACGCAGTATTTT
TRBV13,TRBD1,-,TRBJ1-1,CASSSPGTGTTEAFF,TGTGCCAGCAGCTCCCCCGGGACAGGGACCACTGAAGCTTTCTTT
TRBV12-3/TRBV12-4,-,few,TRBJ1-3,CASNPTQGGNTIYF,TGTGCCAGCAACCCGACACAGGGCGGAAACACCATATATTTT
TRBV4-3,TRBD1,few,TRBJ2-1,CASSQQGAVYNEQFF,TGCGCCAGCAGCCAACAGGGGGCCGTCTACAATGAGCAGTTCTTC
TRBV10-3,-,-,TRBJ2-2,CAISEETPNTGELFF,TGTGCCATCAGTGAGGAGACACCCAACACCGGGGAGCTGTTTTTT
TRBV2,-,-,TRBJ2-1,CASSVVRRGASDEQFF,TGTGCCAGCAGTGTAGTCAGGCGTGGGGCCTCGGATGAGCAGTTCTTC
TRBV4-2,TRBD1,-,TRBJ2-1,CASSQTGGSYNEQFF,TGTGCCAGCAGCCAGACAGGGGGCTCATACAATGAGCAGTTCTTC
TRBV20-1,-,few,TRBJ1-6,CSAMDGRNSPLHF,TGCAGTGCTATGGACGGACGTAATTCACCCCTCCACTTT
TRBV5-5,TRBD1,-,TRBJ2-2,CATRRDRNTGELFF,TGTGCCACCCGCCGGGACAGGAACACCGGGGAGCTGTTTTTT
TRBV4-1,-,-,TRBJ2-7,CASSTGRNSGEQYF,TGCGCCAGCAGCACCGGTAGGAACTCTGGCGAGCAGTACTTC
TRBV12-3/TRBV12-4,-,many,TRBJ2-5,CASSQYQETQYF,TGTGCCAGCAGTCAGTACCAAGAGACCCAGTACTTC
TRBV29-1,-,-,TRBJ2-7,CSVGGSYEQYF,TGCAGCGTAGGAGGATCCTACGAGCAGTACTTC
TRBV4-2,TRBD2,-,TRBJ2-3,CASSLSRGGITDTQYF,TGTGCCAGCAGCCTGTCTCGCGGGGGTATCACAGATACGCAGTATTTT
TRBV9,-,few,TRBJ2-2,CASSVTLTGELFF,TGTGCCAGCAGCGTGACCCTCACCGGGGAGCTGTTTTTT
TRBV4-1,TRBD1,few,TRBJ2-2,CASSQEATGDTGELFF,TGCGCCAGCAGCCAAGAGGCAACAGGGGACACCGGGGAGCTGTTTTTT
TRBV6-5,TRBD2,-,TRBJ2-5,CASRSSGSWETQYF,TGTGCCAGCAGGTCCAGCGGGAGCTGGGAGACCCAGTACTTC
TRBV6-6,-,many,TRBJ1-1,CASRANTEAFF,TGTGCCAGCAGGGCGAACACTGAAGCTTTCTTT
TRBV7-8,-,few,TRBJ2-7,CASSLSREQYF,TGTGCCAGCAGCTTATCACGAGAGCAGTACTTC
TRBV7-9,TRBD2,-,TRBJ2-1,CASSPNRLASYNEQFF,TGTGCCAGCAGCCCCAACCGACTAGCATCGTACAATGAGCAGTTCTTC
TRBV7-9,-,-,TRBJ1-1,CASSLGGSSEAFF,TGTGCCAGCAGCTTAGGTGGCAGCTCTGAAGCTTTCTTT
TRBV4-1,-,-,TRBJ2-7,CASSQARGGYEQYF,TGCGCCAGCAGCCAAGCGAGGGGTGGGTACGAGCAGTACTTC
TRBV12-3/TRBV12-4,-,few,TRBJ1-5,CASRLGGSSNQPQHF,TGTGCCAGCAGGCTCGGGGGGAGTAGCAATCAGCCCCAGCATTTT
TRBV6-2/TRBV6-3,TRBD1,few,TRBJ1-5,CASSYDRARNQPQHF,TGTGCCAGCAGTTACGACAGGGCTCGCAATCAGCCCCAGCATTTT
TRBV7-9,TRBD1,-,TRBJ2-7,CASSLVVGQGIEQYF,TGTGCCAGCAGCTTAGTAGTCGGACAGGGAATCGAGCAGTACTTC
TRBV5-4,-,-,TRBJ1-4,CASSLGGPDEKLFF,TGTGCCAGCAGCTTGGGTGGGCCGGATGAAAAACTGTTTTTT
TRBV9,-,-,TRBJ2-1,CASSANENEQFF,TGTGCCAGCAGCGCAAACGAAAATGAGCAGTTCTTC
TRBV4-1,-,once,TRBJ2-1,CASSQDSSIIYNEQFF,TGCGCCAGCAGCCAAGATAGCTCTATAATCTACAATGAGCAGTTCTTC
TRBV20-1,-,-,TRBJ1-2,CSARMRRGLYGYTF,TGCAGTGCTAGAATGCGGAGGGGCCTCTATGGCTACACCTTC
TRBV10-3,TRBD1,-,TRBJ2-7,CAINIRDSRSYEQYF,TGTGCCATCAACATCCGGGACAGCAGGTCCTACGAGCAGTACTTC
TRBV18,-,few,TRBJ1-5,CASSPSRGRQPQHF,TGTGCCAGCTCACCAAGTCGGGGGCGGCAGCCCCAGCATTTT
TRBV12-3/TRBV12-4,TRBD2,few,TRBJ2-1,CASSLELLAGKVDEQFF,TGTGCCAGCAGTTTAGAGCTACTAGCGGGAAAGGTTGATGAGCAGTTCTTC
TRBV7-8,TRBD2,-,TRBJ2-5,CASSLIAGVQETQYF,TGTGCCAGCAGCTTAATAGCGGGGGTTCAAGAGACCCAGTACTTC
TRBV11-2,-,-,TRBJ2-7,CASTYPSEGSYEQYF,TGTGCCAGCACCTACCCTAGTGAGGGCTCCTACGAGCAGTACTTC
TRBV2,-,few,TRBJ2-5,CASSEGRETQYF,TGTGCCAGCAGTGAGGGAAGGGAGACCCAGTACTTC
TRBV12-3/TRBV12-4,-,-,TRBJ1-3,CASSLGIFHSGNTIYF,TGTGCCAGCAGTTTGGGAATCTTCCACTCTGGAAACACCATATATTTT